These T cell receptor beta chains were read from a single sample in a study of cytomegalovirus exposure and HLA in healthy donors. This table comes from immunoSEQ multiplex PCR, and its TCRdb copy is limited to in-frame clones, with some not included. In the table there are 86,000 or so clones, about four fifths of which are singletons. Sequences were obtained from PBMCs. The receptors come from a woman aged 40-49 years in good health and CMV-seropositive. The CDR3 runs from the conserved cysteine through the conserved F or W. Fields, in order: clone size, J gene, V gene, D gene, CDR3 protein, CDR3 DNA. A D gene is named only where the DNA matches it firmly. Size is stated for part of the rows, as once, few or many counts, or as a class when the clone is expanded.

size: once; J: TRBJ2-1; V: TRBV25-1; D: TRBD2; CDR3: CASSSGLASEQFF; DNA: TGTGCCAGCAGTTCGGGACTAGCCAGTGAGCAGTTCTTC
size: few; J: TRBJ1-5; V: TRBV15; D: TRBD1; CDR3: CATSRCDRGACDGNQPQHF; DNA: TGTGCCACCAGCAGATGCGACAGGGGGGCATGTGATGGCAATCAGCCCCAGCATTTT
size: -; J: TRBJ2-7; V: TRBV28; D: -; CDR3: CASSFSGTNAYEQYF; DNA: TGTGCCAGCAGTTTCTCCGGGACAAATGCCTACGAGCAGTACTTC
size: -; J: TRBJ2-7; V: TRBV19; D: -; CDR3: CASSITSLDEQYF; DNA: TGTGCCAGTAGTATTACTAGCTTGGACGAGCAGTACTTC
size: -; J: TRBJ2-6; V: TRBV19; D: -; CDR3: CASSISSGANVLTF; DNA: TGTGCCAGTAGTATTTCATCCGGGGCCAACGTCCTGACTTTC
size: few; J: TRBJ1-4; V: TRBV5-1; D: -; CDR3: CASSLAGSNEKLFF; DNA: TGCGCCAGCAGCTTGGCGGGGTCTAATGAAAAACTGTTTTTT
size: -; J: TRBJ1-2; V: TRBV5-6; D: -; CDR3: CASSLNPPSYGYTF; DNA: TGTGCCAGCAGCTTAAACCCCCCTAGCTATGGCTACACCTTC
size: -; J: TRBJ2-1; V: TRBV29-1; D: TRBD2; CDR3: CSVDHAGRDEQFF; DNA: TGCAGCGTTGACCATGCAGGGAGGGATGAGCAGTTCTTC
size: -; J: TRBJ1-1; V: TRBV5-1; D: -; CDR3: CASSRVQGRDTEAFF; DNA: TGCGCCAGCAGCCGAGTACAGGGAAGAGACACTGAAGCTTTCTTT
size: -; J: TRBJ1-1; V: TRBV18; D: -; CDR3: CASSFQGRSNTEAFF; DNA: TGTGCCAGCTCATTCCAGGGAAGATCGAACACTGAAGCTTTCTTT
size: -; J: TRBJ2-7; V: TRBV28; D: -; CDR3: CASSSAEGGLREQYF; DNA: TGTGCCAGCAGCTCGGCCGAGGGGGGGCTACGAGAGCAGTACTTC
size: -; J: TRBJ1-5; V: TRBV6-1; D: -; CDR3: CASTGGGNQPQHF; DNA: TGTGCCAGCACCGGGGGTGGCAATCAGCCCCAGCATTTT
size: -; J: TRBJ1-2; V: TRBV4-1; D: TRBD1; CDR3: CASSQEVGQGYGYTF; DNA: TGCGCCAGCAGCCAAGAGGTGGGACAGGGTTATGGCTACACCTTC
size: -; J: TRBJ2-3; V: TRBV7-9; D: TRBD2; CDR3: CASSLGLARTSDTQYF; DNA: TGTGCCAGCAGCCTGGGACTAGCGCGAACTTCAGATACGCAGTATTTT
size: -; J: TRBJ2-7; V: TRBV18; D: -; CDR3: CASSPSLEYEQYF; DNA: TGTGCCAGCTCACCATCTTTGGAGTACGAGCAGTACTTC
size: -; J: TRBJ1-5; V: TRBV30; D: TRBD1; CDR3: CAWTTQGDQPQHF; DNA: TGTGCCTGGACCACTCAGGGGGATCAGCCCCAGCATTTT
size: -; J: TRBJ1-5; V: TRBV30; D: -; CDR3: CAWSVAGLNQPQHF; DNA: TGTGCCTGGAGTGTCGCGGGGCTGAATCAGCCCCAGCATTTT
size: -; J: TRBJ2-2; V: TRBV4-2; D: TRBD2; CDR3: CASSQDRLSGGTGELFF; DNA: TGTGCCAGCAGCCAAGATCGTCTCTCGGGAGGCACCGGGGAGCTGTTTTTT
size: -; J: TRBJ2-7; V: TRBV7-9; D: -; CDR3: CASRAGSYEQYF; DNA: TGTGCCAGCAGAGCGGGCTCCTACGAGCAGTACTTC
size: -; J: TRBJ2-1; V: TRBV29-1; D: TRBD1; CDR3: CSVGTGGAWNEQFF; DNA: TGCAGCGTGGGGACAGGGGGCGCGTGGAATGAGCAGTTCTTC
size: -; J: TRBJ2-7; V: TRBV27; D: TRBD2; CDR3: CASSLSASGSREQYF; DNA: TGTGCCAGCAGTTTATCGGCCAGCGGGAGCAGGGAGCAGTACTTC
size: once; J: TRBJ2-3; V: TRBV7-3; D: -; CDR3: CASSLVAATDTQYF; DNA: TGTGCCAGCAGCTTAGTAGCGGCCACAGATACGCAGTATTTT
size: few; J: TRBJ2-4; V: TRBV7-2; D: TRBD2; CDR3: CASSFGSGGNIQYF; DNA: TGTGCCAGCAGCTTTGGATCGGGGGGGAACATTCAGTACTTC
size: -; J: TRBJ1-1; V: TRBV7-2; D: -; CDR3: CASSSSVLNTEAFF; DNA: TGTGCCAGCAGCTCATCGGTTCTGAACACTGAAGCTTTCTTT
size: few; J: TRBJ2-3; V: TRBV28; D: -; CDR3: CASSRITSTKDTQYF; DNA: TGTGCCAGCAGTCGAATAACTAGCACTAAAGATACGCAGTATTTT
size: -; J: TRBJ1-3; V: TRBV28; D: -; CDR3: CASSFDRSSGNTIYF; DNA: TGTGCCAGCAGTTTTGATCGGAGCTCTGGAAACACCATATATTTT
size: few; J: TRBJ2-3; V: TRBV6-4; D: -; CDR3: CASSDSQGPDTQYF; DNA: TGTGCCAGCAGTGACTCACAGGGCCCAGATACGCAGTATTTT
size: few; J: TRBJ1-1; V: TRBV7-3; D: TRBD1; CDR3: CASSKLGTGGRDTEAFF; DNA: TGTGCCAGCAGTAAACTCGGGACAGGGGGCCGGGACACTGAAGCTTTCTTT
size: -; J: TRBJ2-3; V: TRBV5-1; D: -; CDR3: CASSLGGGTDTQYF; DNA: TGCGCCAGCAGCTTGGGGGGGGGCACAGATACGCAGTATTTT
size: few; J: TRBJ2-3; V: TRBV5-1; D: TRBD1; CDR3: CASRARDRASTDTQYF; DNA: TGCGCCAGCAGGGCTCGGGACAGGGCAAGCACAGATACGCAGTATTTT
size: -; J: TRBJ2-1; V: TRBV7-2; D: TRBD2; CDR3: CASSLGGTTYNEQFF; DNA: TGTGCCAGCAGCTTAGGAGGGACTACTTACAATGAGCAGTTCTTC
size: -; J: TRBJ1-2; V: TRBV5-6; D: -; CDR3: CASSLGGNYGYTF; DNA: TGTGCCAGCAGCTTGGGAGGGAACTATGGCTACACCTTC
size: few; J: TRBJ1-2; V: TRBV5-6; D: -; CDR3: CASSLENYGYTF; DNA: TGTGCCAGCAGCTTAGAGAATTATGGCTACACCTTC
size: -; J: TRBJ2-3; V: TRBV2; D: TRBD2; CDR3: CASSDPLGGGPTDTQYF; DNA: TGTGCCAGCAGTGACCCCCTCGGGGGAGGGCCTACAGATACGCAGTATTTT
size: few; J: TRBJ1-1; V: TRBV10-3; D: -; CDR3: CAIRPAKGRLNTEAFF; DNA: TGTGCCATCAGGCCCGCAAAAGGCAGGCTAAACACTGAAGCTTTCTTT
size: few; J: TRBJ2-7; V: TRBV11-2; D: -; CDR3: CASSLVRGESYEQYF; DNA: TGTGCCAGCAGCTTAGTCCGCGGGGAGTCCTACGAGCAGTACTTC
size: -; J: TRBJ1-2; V: TRBV7-8; D: TRBD1; CDR3: CASSFRQGPNYGYTF; DNA: TGTGCCAGCAGCTTTCGACAGGGTCCTAACTATGGCTACACCTTC
size: -; J: TRBJ2-5; V: TRBV9; D: -; CDR3: CASSAAAEETQYF; DNA: TGTGCCAGCAGCGCTGCAGCGGAGGAGACCCAGTACTTC
size: -; J: TRBJ1-6; V: TRBV5-4; D: -; CDR3: CASSLEGADNSPLHF; DNA: TGTGCCAGCAGCTTGGAAGGGGCAGATAATTCACCCCTCCACTTT
size: -; J: TRBJ1-2; V: TRBV28; D: TRBD1; CDR3: CASTETGVYGYTF; DNA: TGTGCCAGCACCGAGACAGGGGTTTATGGCTACACCTTC
size: -; J: TRBJ2-2; V: TRBV5-4; D: TRBD1; CDR3: CASSSSGTGVTGELFF; DNA: TGTGCCAGCAGCTCATCCGGGACAGGGGTCACCGGGGAGCTGTTTTTT
size: -; J: TRBJ2-7; V: TRBV19; D: -; CDR3: CASSIADSYEQYF; DNA: TGTGCCAGTAGTATAGCCGACTCCTACGAGCAGTACTTC
size: few; J: TRBJ2-7; V: TRBV5-1; D: -; CDR3: CASSLVQNYEQYF; DNA: TGCGCCAGCAGCTTGGTTCAGAACTACGAGCAGTACTTC
size: -; J: TRBJ1-1; V: TRBV11-2; D: -; CDR3: CASSSFAGNTEAFF; DNA: TGTGCCAGCAGCAGCTTTGCGGGTAACACTGAAGCTTTCTTT
size: few; J: TRBJ2-5; V: TRBV5-1; D: -; CDR3: CASSLQGFQETQYF; DNA: TGCGCCAGCAGCTTGCAGGGGTTCCAAGAGACCCAGTACTTC
size: -; J: TRBJ1-5; V: TRBV2; D: TRBD1; CDR3: CASSGDRLGVLSNQPQHF; DNA: TGTGCCAGCAGCGGGGACAGGCTCGGGGTTTTGAGCAATCAGCCCCAGCATTTT
size: few; J: TRBJ1-5; V: TRBV5-6; D: -; CDR3: CASSLSRKRKGVFNQPQHF; DNA: TGTGCCAGCAGCTTGTCTAGAAAGAGAAAGGGGGTCTTCAATCAGCCCCAGCATTTT
size: -; J: TRBJ1-2; V: TRBV27; D: -; CDR3: CASSLSFSYGYTF; DNA: TGTGCCAGCAGTTTATCGTTCAGCTATGGCTACACCTTC
size: once; J: TRBJ1-3; V: TRBV18; D: -; CDR3: CASSPSSSGNTIYF; DNA: TGTGCCAGCTCACCATCCAGCTCTGGAAACACCATATATTTT
size: -; J: TRBJ1-1; V: TRBV2; D: TRBD1; CDR3: CASRGQGYTEAFF; DNA: TGTGCCAGCAGGGGACAGGGTTACACTGAAGCTTTCTTT